The clone carrying this TCR beta chain showed up just a few times. These data come from a study of OX40 agonist ivuxolimab in advanced cancers. Study at large: Ivuxolimab, an agonistic anti-OX40 (CD134) antibody, was given to patients.

V was clipped by 0 bases and J by 5 bases, with 10 bases between them. The CDR3 has 13 amino acids. Germline lookup yields CDR1 GTSNPN and CDR2 SVGIG (reference sequence). Profiling relied on immunoSEQ multiplex PCR, and the TCRdb table lists in-frame clones only, not all of them. The table has 50,000 to 70,000 clones, 85% seen once; the top ten hold 2.5% to 3%. The V gene is TRBV30, the J gene TRBJ2-5; D possibly matches TRBD1 or TRBD2 (6 bases each). This sequence originates from an adult with an advanced solid tumor such as melanoma, head and neck, liver or kidney cancer. The sequenced sample was CD4+ or CD8+ T cells sorted from blood, obtained in a trial of the OX40 agonist ivuxolimab. DNA for the CDR3: TGTGCCTGGAGTGTACGGGGGCTCGAGACCCAGTACTTC. It translates to CAWSVRGLETQYF.